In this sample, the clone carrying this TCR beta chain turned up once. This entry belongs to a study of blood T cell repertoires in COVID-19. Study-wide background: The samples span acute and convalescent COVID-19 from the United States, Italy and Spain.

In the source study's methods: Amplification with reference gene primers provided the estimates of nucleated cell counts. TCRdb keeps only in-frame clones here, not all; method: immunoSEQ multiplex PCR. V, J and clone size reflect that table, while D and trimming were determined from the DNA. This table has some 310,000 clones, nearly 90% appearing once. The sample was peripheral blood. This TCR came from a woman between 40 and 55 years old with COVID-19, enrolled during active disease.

In DNA form, the CDR3 reads TGTGCCAGCAGCCCCGGGTTAGAAGCTTTCTTT. Protein product: CASSPGLEAFF. The genes are TRBV2 and TRBJ1-1; unclear D gene. Germline V gene sequence: CDR1 SNHLY, CDR2 FYNNEI. The CDR3 has 11 amino acids. V was clipped by 6 bases and J by 8 bases, with 10 bases between them.